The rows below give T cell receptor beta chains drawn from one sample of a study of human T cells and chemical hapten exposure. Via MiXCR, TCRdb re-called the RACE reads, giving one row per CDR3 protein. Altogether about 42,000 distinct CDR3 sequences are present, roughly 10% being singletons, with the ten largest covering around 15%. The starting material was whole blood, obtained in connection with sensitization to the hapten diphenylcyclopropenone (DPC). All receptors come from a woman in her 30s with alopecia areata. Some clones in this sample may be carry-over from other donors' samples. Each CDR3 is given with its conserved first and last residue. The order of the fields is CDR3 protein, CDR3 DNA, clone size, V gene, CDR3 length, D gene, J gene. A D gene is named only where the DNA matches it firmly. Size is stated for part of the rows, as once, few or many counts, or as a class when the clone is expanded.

CDR3: CASSQAQGTDTQYF; DNA: TGTGCCAGCAGCCAAGCCCAGGGCACAGATACGCAGTATTTT; size: -; V: TRBV4-2; length: 14; D: -; J: TRBJ2-3
CDR3: CASSLGNGGAGELFF; DNA: TGTGCCAGCAGCCTGGGGAACGGAGGGGCCGGGGAGCTGTTTTTT; size: many; V: TRBV3-1; length: 15; D: -; J: TRBJ2-2
CDR3: CSARDMRGPLNNEQFF; DNA: TGCAGTGCTAGAGATATGCGGGGGCCCCTCAACAATGAGCAGTTCTTC; size: many; V: TRBV20-1; length: 16; D: -; J: TRBJ2-1
CDR3: CASTEGVSRETQYF; DNA: TGTGCCAGCACCGAGGGCGTGAGCAGGGAGACCCAGTACTTC; size: -; V: TRBV28; length: 14; D: -; J: TRBJ2-5
CDR3: CASSSWAGPTYEQYF; DNA: TGTGCCAGCAGTTCCTGGGCAGGTCCAACCTACGAGCAGTACTTC; size: few; V: TRBV28; length: 15; D: -; J: TRBJ2-7
CDR3: CASASGGNNEQFF; DNA: TGCGCCAGCGCTAGCGGGGGGAACAATGAGCAGTTCTTC; size: few; V: TRBV5-1; length: 13; D: TRBD2; J: TRBJ2-1
CDR3: CSVEDGAWGSPNTEAFF; DNA: TGCAGCGTTGAAGATGGGGCGTGGGGCAGCCCGAACACTGAAGCTTTCTTT; size: many; V: TRBV29-1; length: 17; D: -; J: TRBJ1-1
CDR3: CASSIGGSYEQYF; DNA: TGTGCCAGCAGCATCGGCGGGTCTTACGAGCAGTACTTC; size: few; V: TRBV6-2/TRBV6-3; length: 13; D: -; J: TRBJ2-7
CDR3: CASSGGFNTGELFF; DNA: TGCGCCAGTAGCGGGGGGTTTAACACCGGGGAGCTGTTTTTT; size: many; V: TRBV4-1; length: 14; D: TRBD2; J: TRBJ2-2
CDR3: CASSPPGGQVETQYF; DNA: TGTGCCAGCAGTCCACCGGGGGGGCAGGTAGAGACCCAGTACTTC; size: few; V: TRBV12-3/TRBV12-4; length: 15; D: TRBD2; J: TRBJ2-5
CDR3: CSAREGTGPNTEAFF; DNA: TGCAGTGCTAGAGAAGGGACAGGGCCAAACACTGAAGCTTTCTTT; size: few; V: TRBV20-1; length: 15; D: TRBD1; J: TRBJ1-1
CDR3: CASTGVGSEAFF; DNA: TGTGCCAGCACCGGGGTTGGCTCTGAAGCTTTCTTT; size: few; V: TRBV5-4; length: 12; D: -; J: TRBJ1-1
CDR3: CASSESTAQAPLHF; DNA: TGTGCCAGCAGTGAAAGCACAGCCCAAGCACCCCTCCACTTT; size: -; V: TRBV2; length: 14; D: -; J: TRBJ1-6
CDR3: CASSLDLTGGEAFF; DNA: TGTGCCAGCAGCTTAGACCTTACGGGGGGTGAAGCTTTCTTT; size: few; V: TRBV5-5; length: 14; D: -; J: TRBJ1-1
CDR3: CASSQGRETTGELFF; DNA: TGCGCCAGCAGCCAAGGCAGGGAGACCACCGGGGAGCTGTTTTTT; size: -; V: TRBV4-3; length: 15; D: -; J: TRBJ2-2
CDR3: CASSRQGMNTEAFF; DNA: TGTGCCAGCAGCCGACAGGGGATGAACACTGAAGCTTTCTTT; size: few; V: TRBV6-2/TRBV6-3; length: 14; D: TRBD1; J: TRBJ1-1
CDR3: CASSQDPNQPQHF; DNA: TGCGCCAGCAGCCAAGATCCAAATCAGCCCCAGCATTTT; size: few; V: TRBV4-1; length: 13; D: -; J: TRBJ1-5